This is a list of T cell receptor beta chains from one sample in a study of blood T cells in healthy people across ages. TCRdb recomputed calls from the 5' RACE reads with MiXCR, one row per CDR3 protein. The data show around 2 million distinct CDR3 sequences, with about two fifths seen just once and 20% to 25% held by the top ten. Sequences were obtained from blood. These receptors came from a human donor in good health. Both conserved end residues are part of each CDR3. D genes are given only for firm matches. The size entry is marked missing in some rows and otherwise reads once, few, many or a size class.

clone_size: many
d_call: NA
j_call: TRBJ2-7
v_call: TRBV5-1
cdr3_aa: CASSLGVDYEQYF
cdr3_nt: TGCGCCAGCAGCTTGGGAGTAGACTACGAGCAGTACTTC

clone_size: few
d_call: NA
j_call: TRBJ2-7
v_call: TRBV29-1
cdr3_aa: CSVVRTGDGEQYF
cdr3_nt: TGCAGCGTTGTCAGGACCGGGGACGGCGAGCAGTACTTC

clone_size: few
d_call: NA
j_call: TRBJ2-3
v_call: TRBV6-1
cdr3_aa: CASSETRTQYF
cdr3_nt: TGTGCCAGCAGTGAAACGCGAACGCAGTATTTT

clone_size: NA
d_call: NA
j_call: TRBJ1-2
v_call: TRBV5-6
cdr3_aa: CASSWTTESFNYGYTF
cdr3_nt: TGTGCCAGCAGCTGGACGACAGAGTCCTTTAACTATGGCTACACCTTC

clone_size: NA
d_call: NA
j_call: TRBJ1-2
v_call: TRBV5-1
cdr3_aa: CASSPNTGNYGYTF
cdr3_nt: TGCGCCAGCAGCCCGAACACCGGGAACTATGGCTACACCTTC

clone_size: NA
d_call: NA
j_call: TRBJ2-7
v_call: TRBV13
cdr3_aa: CASSSGPATTYEQYF
cdr3_nt: TGTGCCAGCAGCTCAGGCCCAGCAACTACCTACGAGCAGTACTTC

clone_size: NA
d_call: NA
j_call: TRBJ2-3
v_call: TRBV20-1
cdr3_aa: CSAPGVSTDTQYF
cdr3_nt: TGCAGTGCCCCCGGGGTTAGCACAGATACGCAGTATTTT

clone_size: NA
d_call: NA
j_call: TRBJ1-6
v_call: TRBV9
cdr3_aa: CASSPGEGIASLHF
cdr3_nt: TGTGCCAGCAGCCCCGGAGAGGGGATTGCCTCCCTCCACTTT

clone_size: few
d_call: TRBD1
j_call: TRBJ2-5
v_call: TRBV20-1
cdr3_aa: CSAPSGGAQTQYF
cdr3_nt: TGCAGTGCCCCTTCAGGGGGCGCGCAGACCCAGTACTTC

clone_size: NA
d_call: TRBD1
j_call: TRBJ1-1
v_call: TRBV11-2
cdr3_aa: CASSLDRGNWYTEAFF
cdr3_nt: TGTGCCAGCAGCTTGGACAGGGGGAATTGGTACACTGAAGCTTTCTTT

clone_size: few
d_call: TRBD1
j_call: TRBJ1-5
v_call: TRBV29-1
cdr3_aa: CSVRTGNQPQHF
cdr3_nt: TGCAGCGTTCGGACAGGGAATCAGCCCCAGCATTTT

clone_size: NA
d_call: NA
j_call: TRBJ1-2
v_call: TRBV5-1
cdr3_aa: CASREANANYGYTF
cdr3_nt: TGTGCCAGCAGAGAGGCTAACGCTAACTATGGCTACACCTTC

clone_size: NA
d_call: NA
j_call: TRBJ1-3
v_call: TRBV3-1
cdr3_aa: CASSQEEGPRYF
cdr3_nt: TGTGCCAGCAGCCAAGAAGAGGGGCCCAGATATTTT